The entry below describes one T cell receptor (beta chain). Its antigen is as yet unknown. The CDR3 covers 13 residues. The ends lost 3 bases at V and 7 bases at J; junction bases unmatched: 3. Germline CDR1 SEHNR, CDR2 FQNEAQ (reference sequence). The repertoire was sequenced with immunoSEQ multiplex PCR; TCRdb's copy has only in-frame clones and lacks some. This sample has about 120,000 clones, with 86% found just once. The entry originates in a study of cytomegalovirus exposure and HLA in healthy donors. Among the roughly 120 subjects of the validation cohort, separate from the 666-subject first cohort, were the donors. The study's findings and limits: Listed as cytomegalovirus-associated were approximately 160 TCR beta chains. Most sequenced TCRs were rare (though some public TCRs occurred in many donors).

The J gene is TRBJ1-1, the V gene TRBV7-9; TRBD1 agrees at 9 bases. The TCR was taken from a man younger than 35 in good health and CMV-seronegative. Sequencing used PBMCs. CDR3 sequence reads: CASSLGQGFEAFF. CDR3 in DNA: TGTGCCAGCAGCTTGGGACAGGGTTTTGAAGCTTTCTTT.